Listed below are T cell receptor beta chains from one sample, sequenced in a study of cytomegalovirus exposure and HLA in healthy donors. Measured with immunoSEQ multiplex PCR; TCRdb has only the in-frame clones, and not every one. The data hold a few hundred thousand clones, with 75% to 80% observed a single time. Sequenced sample: PBMCs. All receptors come from a man in his late teens or twenties in good health and CMV-seronegative. Each CDR3 is given with its conserved first and last residue. The order of the fields is J gene, clone size, D gene, V gene, CDR3 DNA, CDR3 protein. D genes are given only for firm matches. Only some rows state a clone size, as once, few, many or a class for expanded clones.

j_call: TRBJ2-5
clone_size: NA
d_call: TRBD2
v_call: TRBV2
cdr3_nt: TGTGCCAGCAGTTACGGACTAGCGGGCACAGAGACCCAGTACTTC
cdr3_aa: CASSYGLAGTETQYF

j_call: TRBJ2-5
clone_size: NA
d_call: TRBD1
v_call: TRBV7-2
cdr3_nt: TGTGCCAGCAGCTCATGGCCCGGCAGGGGGTACCAAGAGACCCAGTACTTC
cdr3_aa: CASSSWPGRGYQETQYF

j_call: TRBJ1-1
clone_size: NA
d_call: NA
v_call: TRBV7-9
cdr3_nt: TGTGCCAGCAGCCGCGCCTCCACTGAAGCTTTCTTT
cdr3_aa: CASSRASTEAFF

j_call: TRBJ1-1
clone_size: NA
d_call: TRBD1
v_call: TRBV7-9
cdr3_nt: TGTTCCAGCAGCTTAGCGGAAGGTAGGACAGGGCATGGGCCTGAAGCTTTCTTT
cdr3_aa: CSSSLAEGRTGHGPEAFF

j_call: TRBJ2-7
clone_size: NA
d_call: TRBD2
v_call: TRBV10-1
cdr3_nt: TGCGCCAGCAAAGGGAGGGCGGGATCCTCCTACGAGCAGTACTTC
cdr3_aa: CASKGRAGSSYEQYF

j_call: TRBJ2-1
clone_size: NA
d_call: NA
v_call: TRBV2
cdr3_nt: TGTGCCAGCACCCGGGTCACGGGGAACACTGAGCAGTTCTTC
cdr3_aa: CASTRVTGNTEQFF

j_call: TRBJ2-7
clone_size: few
d_call: TRBD1
v_call: TRBV29-1
cdr3_nt: TGCAGCGGCCGGGACAGAGCCTACGAGCAGTACTTC
cdr3_aa: CSGRDRAYEQYF

j_call: TRBJ2-1
clone_size: NA
d_call: NA
v_call: TRBV4-3
cdr3_nt: TGCGCCAGCAGCCAAGACAGGGGAGGGACCAATGAGCAGTTCTTC
cdr3_aa: CASSQDRGGTNEQFF

j_call: TRBJ1-5
clone_size: NA
d_call: NA
v_call: TRBV30
cdr3_nt: TGCGCCTGGAGTCCGGGTATCAATCAGCCCCAGCATTTT
cdr3_aa: CAWSPGINQPQHF

j_call: TRBJ1-5
clone_size: NA
d_call: NA
v_call: TRBV6-6
cdr3_nt: TGTGCCTCAGCGGGCAATCAGCCCCAGCATTTT
cdr3_aa: CASAGNQPQHF

j_call: TRBJ2-5
clone_size: NA
d_call: NA
v_call: TRBV28
cdr3_nt: TGTGCCAGCAGTCGGGCTAGAGGAGGTGAGACCCAGTACTTC
cdr3_aa: CASSRARGGETQYF

j_call: TRBJ2-1
clone_size: few
d_call: TRBD1
v_call: TRBV4-3
cdr3_nt: TGCGCCAGCAGCCCCGGGACAGCCTCCTACAATGAGCAGTTCTTC
cdr3_aa: CASSPGTASYNEQFF

j_call: TRBJ2-7
clone_size: NA
d_call: TRBD2
v_call: TRBV7-2
cdr3_nt: TGTGCCAGCAGCGTGACTAGCGGACACTCCTACGAGCAGTACTTC
cdr3_aa: CASSVTSGHSYEQYF

j_call: TRBJ1-5
clone_size: once
d_call: TRBD1
v_call: TRBV19
cdr3_nt: TGTGCCAGTAGTCAAGGGACAGTGGGCAATCAGCCCCAGCATTTT
cdr3_aa: CASSQGTVGNQPQHF

j_call: TRBJ2-5
clone_size: NA
d_call: NA
v_call: TRBV29-1
cdr3_nt: TGCAGCGTATATACTCAGGGAATGGGGTACCAAGAGACCCAGTACTTC
cdr3_aa: CSVYTQGMGYQETQYF

j_call: TRBJ2-7
clone_size: NA
d_call: TRBD2
v_call: TRBV4-2
cdr3_nt: TGTGCCAGCAGCCATTCTAGCGGGGCTTCTCGCGAGCAGTACTTC
cdr3_aa: CASSHSSGASREQYF

j_call: TRBJ2-5
clone_size: medium-sized
d_call: NA
v_call: TRBV2
cdr3_nt: TGTGCCAGCAAGGGGTCAGCCCAAGAGACCCAGTACTTC
cdr3_aa: CASKGSAQETQYF

j_call: TRBJ2-2
clone_size: NA
d_call: NA
v_call: TRBV19
cdr3_nt: TGTGCCAGTAGTCCCGTTGCAGCGAACACCGGGGAGCTGTTTTTT
cdr3_aa: CASSPVAANTGELFF

j_call: TRBJ2-7
clone_size: NA
d_call: TRBD2
v_call: TRBV15
cdr3_nt: TGTGCCACCAGAAGCGGGAGTGATACCTACGAGCAGTACTTC
cdr3_aa: CATRSGSDTYEQYF

j_call: TRBJ2-1
clone_size: NA
d_call: NA
v_call: TRBV29-1
cdr3_nt: TGCAGCGTTGTTCTAGCCGAAAAGCCTTACAATGAGCAGTTCTTC
cdr3_aa: CSVVLAEKPYNEQFF

j_call: TRBJ1-6
clone_size: few
d_call: NA
v_call: TRBV12-5
cdr3_nt: TGTGCTAGTGCTTCCCGGCCGGGCTCCTATAATTCACCCCTCCACTTT
cdr3_aa: CASASRPGSYNSPLHF

j_call: TRBJ2-7
clone_size: NA
d_call: NA
v_call: TRBV29-1
cdr3_nt: TGCAGCGTTGTAGCGGAGACCTACGAGCAGTACTTC
cdr3_aa: CSVVAETYEQYF

j_call: TRBJ2-3
clone_size: NA
d_call: NA
v_call: TRBV4-3
cdr3_nt: TGCGCCAGCAGCCAAGATCACGGGGATACGCAGTATTTT
cdr3_aa: CASSQDHGDTQYF